Only one count was recorded for the clone carrying this T cell receptor beta chain. Its antigen is still unknown. This sample was included in a study of cytomegalovirus exposure and HLA in healthy donors. V was pared by 3 bases and J by 0 bases, with 4 bases of the junction left unmatched. CDR1 is LNHDA and CDR2 is SQIVND in the germline V gene (reference sequence). This CDR3 contains 16 residues. Overall study findings and caveats: Sequencing likely caused a cluster of highly shared sequence variants. Rarity held for most TCR sequences, but there were some public TCRs that occurred in many donors.

The PCR was carried out with 60 Vbeta primers and 13 Jbeta primers. Sequencing used immunoSEQ multiplex PCR; TCRdb keeps in-frame clones, though not all of them. The repertoire holds under 200,000 clones, with 84% as singletons. Source material: PBMCs. This receptor was identified in a boy aged 2-15 years in good health and CMV-seronegative. V is TRBV19 and J is TRBJ1-5, with 8 nucleotides matching TRBD1. In nucleotides, the CDR3 is TGTGCCAGTAGTATGGTGACAGGGGATAGCAATCAGCCCCAGCATTTT. Protein: CASSMVTGDSNQPQHF.